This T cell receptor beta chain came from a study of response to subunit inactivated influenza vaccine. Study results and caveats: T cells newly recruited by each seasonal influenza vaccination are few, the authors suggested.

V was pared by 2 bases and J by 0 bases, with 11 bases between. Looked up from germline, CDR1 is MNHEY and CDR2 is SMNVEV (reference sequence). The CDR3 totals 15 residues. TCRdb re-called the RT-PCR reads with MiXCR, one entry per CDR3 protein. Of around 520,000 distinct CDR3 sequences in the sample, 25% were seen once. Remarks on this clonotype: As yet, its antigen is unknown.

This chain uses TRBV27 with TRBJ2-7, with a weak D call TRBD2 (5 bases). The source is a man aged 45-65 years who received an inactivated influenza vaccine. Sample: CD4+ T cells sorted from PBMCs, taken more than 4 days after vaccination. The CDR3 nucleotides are TGTGCCAGCAGTTTAGGGTCCGGGGTCTCCTACGAGCAGTACTTC. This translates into CASSLGSGVSYEQYF.